The next 10 T cell receptor beta chains were all read from a single sample in a study of blood T cell repertoires in COVID-19. Clones were read by immunoSEQ multiplex PCR, and TCRdb kept only the in-frame ones, dropping some. This sample yields 200,000 to 250,000 clones, of which roughly 89% are seen a single time; about 6.6% belongs to the top ten. The sequencing input was PBMCs or T cells enriched from blood (not recorded which). The receptors here all came from a woman aged 40 to 55 who had recovered from COVID-19.

This clone showed up just once. The gene calls are TRBV30 and TRBJ1-2; TRBD1 aligns across 9 bases. V trimming: 4 bases; J trimming: 6 bases; junction bases outside the gene matches: 6. Germline V gene data show CDR1 as GTSNPN and CDR2 as SVGIG (reference sequence). The CDR3 covers 13 residues. As DNA, the CDR3 is TGTGCCTGGATGGGGGGACAGGGAAATGGCTACACCTTC. This translates into CAWMGGQGNGYTF.

The CDR3, as DNA: TGTGCCTGGAAGCTCTCAGGAGGAGCTCCGCAGTATTTT. As protein: CAWKLSGGAPQYF. The rearrangement links TRBV30 to TRBJ2-3; D perhaps matches TRBD2 (5 bases). Trimming cost V 4 bases and J 10 bases, with 18 bases left between them. Germline CDR1 is GTSNPN and CDR2 is SVGIG (reference sequence). The CDR3 covers 13 residues.

As regards this clone: Other DNA variants within this sample encode the same CDR3. The chain is built from TRBV30 and TRBJ1-3; 7 bases align to TRBD1. The CDR3 runs 15 residues. Unmatched junction bases numbered 8, after V lost 2 bases and J lost 4 bases. Germline CDR1 reads GTSNPN; CDR2 reads SVGIG (reference sequence). As DNA, the CDR3 is TGTGCCTGGAGTCCCCCGGGACAGCAAGGAAACACCATATATTTT. Translating gives CAWSPPGQQGNTIYF. The full variable domain, its missing parts supplied by reference TRBV30 and TRBJ1-3, is SQTIHQWPATLVQPVGSPLSLECTVEGTSNPNLYWYRQAAGRGLQLLFYSVGIGQISSEVPQNLSASRPQDRQFILSSKKLLLSDSGFYLCAWSPPGQQGNTIYFGEGSWLTVV.

A few counts support this clone. The genes are TRBV19 and TRBJ1-3; D unclear. The CDR3 has 14 residues. Trimming left V 5 bases short and J 0 bases short, with 8 bases between. The germline V gene encodes CDR1 LNHDA and CDR2 SQIVND (reference sequence). This chain's CDR3 is CASSPQDSGNTIYF. The CDR3 bases are TGTGCCAGTAGTCCCCAGGACTCTGGAAACACCATATATTTT.

The V call is TRBV3-1 (or the pseudogene TRBV3-2), the J call TRBJ1-1; D remains ambiguous. The CDR3 loop spans 19 amino acids. Deletions cut 2 bases from V and 2 bases from J, with 24 bases between. Germline assignment: CDR1 LGHDT and CDR2 YNNKEL (reference sequence). The CDR3 sequence is CASSQLEDPVNDLNTEAFF. CDR3 in DNA: TGTGCCAGCAGCCAACTAGAAGATCCGGTCAACGACCTAAACACTGAAGCTTTCTTT.

The CDR3 region has the DNA TGTGCCAGCACCCCGACAGGTTCGGAGACCCAGTACTTC. Its translation is CASTPTGSETQYF. The chain couples TRBV12-3 or TRBV12-4 to TRBJ2-5, with TRBD1 as a possible D gene (6 bases). The CDR3 runs 13 residues. Trimming removed 7 bases at V and 5 bases at J, with 14 bases between.

The chain employs TRBV7-9 and TRBJ2-1; 9 nucleotides match TRBD1. With 4 bases clipped from V and 7 bases from J, the junction kept 5 bases outside the gene matches. This CDR3 is 14 amino acids long. CDR1 SEHNR and CDR2 FQNEAQ come from the germline V gene (reference sequence). The CDR3 reads CASSSQGAMNEQFF. The CDR3 DNA sequence: TGTGCCAGCAGCTCACAGGGGGCGATGAATGAGCAGTTCTTC.

The V call is TRBV3-1 (or the pseudogene TRBV3-2), the J call TRBJ2-3; the D gene is possibly TRBD1 (5 bases). V shed 3 bases and J shed 2 bases, with 9 bases lying between them. Germline V gene sequence: CDR1 LGHDT, CDR2 YNNKEL (reference sequence). CDR3 length: 14 amino acids. DNA of the CDR3: TGTGCCAGCAGCCACCGACAGTCCACAGATACGCAGTATTTT. This encodes CASSHRQSTDTQYF.

CDR3 in amino acids: CASSDRGTDTQYF. CDR3 DNA sequence: TGTGCCAGCAGTGACAGGGGCACAGATACGCAGTATTTT. This chain connects TRBV3-1 (or the pseudogene TRBV3-2) to TRBJ2-3, with TRBD1 identical over 7 bases. V shed 6 bases and J 1 base; nucleotides not matched to a gene: 1. CDR3 size: 13 residues. The V gene's germline CDR1 is LGHDT and CDR2 YNNKEL (reference sequence).

This clone occurred once. This chain connects TRBV29-1 to TRBJ2-7, with a possible D match to TRBD1 (5 bases). Trimming removed 5 bases from V and 2 bases from J, with 25 bases in between. The V gene's germline CDR1 is SQVTM and CDR2 ANQGSEA. The CDR3 has 17 residues. DNA for the CDR3: TGCAGCGTTCTCTCGGGCAGCGACAGACAACAGGCCTACGAGCAGTACTTC. This gives the protein CSVLSGSDRQQAYEQYF.